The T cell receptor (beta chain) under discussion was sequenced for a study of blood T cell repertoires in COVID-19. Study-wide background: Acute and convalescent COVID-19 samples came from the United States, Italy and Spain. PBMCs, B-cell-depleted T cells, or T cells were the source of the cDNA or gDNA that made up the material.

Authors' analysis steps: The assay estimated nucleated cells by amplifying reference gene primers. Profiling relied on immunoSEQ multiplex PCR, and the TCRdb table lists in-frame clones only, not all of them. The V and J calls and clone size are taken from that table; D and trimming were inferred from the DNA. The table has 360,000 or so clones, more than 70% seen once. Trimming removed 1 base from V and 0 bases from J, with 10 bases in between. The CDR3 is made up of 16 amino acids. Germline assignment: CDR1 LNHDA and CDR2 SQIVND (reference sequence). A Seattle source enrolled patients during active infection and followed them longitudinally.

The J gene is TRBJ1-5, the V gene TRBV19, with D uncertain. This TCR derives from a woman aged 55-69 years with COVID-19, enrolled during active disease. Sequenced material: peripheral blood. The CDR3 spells CASSIARDYSNQPQHF. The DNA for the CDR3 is TGTGCCAGTAGTATAGCCCGAGATTATAGCAATCAGCCCCAGCATTTT.